The 30 T cell receptor beta chains presented below share a single source sample, sequenced in a study of OX40 agonist ivuxolimab in advanced cancers. The protocol was immunoSEQ multiplex PCR, while the TCRdb copy is restricted to in-frame clones and leaves out a portion. This sample has about 34,000 clones; 92% occur once, and the top ten carry about 4.2%. Sequencing used CD4+ or CD8+ T cells sorted from blood, obtained in a trial of the OX40 agonist ivuxolimab. The source is an adult with an advanced solid tumor such as melanoma, head and neck, liver or kidney cancer.

V usage is TRBV7-2 and J usage is TRBJ1-3, with a tentative D call TRBD1 (5 bases). Between the trimmed V and J ends, which lost 1 base and 8 bases, there was a span of 15 bases. The CDR3 loop spans 15 amino acids. From germline, CDR1 is SGHTA and CDR2 FQGNSA. The CDR3 DNA sequence: TGTGCCAGCAGCTTAGTAAGCGACAGTACCGACACCATATATTTT. Protein: CASSLVSDSTDTIYF.

The chain uses TRBV30 and TRBJ1-4; D unresolved. The CDR3 covers 15 residues. Germline assignment: CDR1 GTSNPN and CDR2 SVGIG (reference sequence). V lost 3 bases to trimming and J lost 8 bases, with 19 bases between them. The DNA for the CDR3 is TGTGCCTGGAGCGCATTGAACAGAGGTTCCGAAAAACTGTTTTTT. This gives the protein CAWSALNRGSEKLFF.

The V and J genes are TRBV5-1 and TRBJ1-1, with 9 nucleotides matching TRBD1. Per germline, CDR1 SGHRS and CDR2 YFSETQ. The CDR3 contains 15 residues. Unmatched junction bases numbered 5, after V lost 5 bases and J lost 0 bases. For the CDR3, the DNA is TGCGCCAGCAGGTGGGGACAGGGCGTGAACACTGAAGCTTTCTTT. As protein: CASRWGQGVNTEAFF.

This chain connects TRBV1 to TRBJ2-2. TRBV1 is assigned pseudogene status. The length of the CDR3 is 19 residues. The CDR3 protein is CTSSQGAGGPGEDTGELFF. The CDR3 DNA sequence: TGCACCAGCAGCCAGGGGGCCGGGGGTCCGGGAGAGGACACCGGGGAGCTGTTTTTT.

This chain connects TRBV4-3 to TRBJ2-4; 7 bases are shared with TRBD1. Trimming cost V 1 base and J 7 bases; bases outside gene matches: 7. Germline CDR1 and CDR2: LGHNA and YSLEER. The CDR3 contains 15 residues. The CDR3 bases are TGCGCCAGCAGCCAAGGCCAGGGGGATTCGAACATTCAGTACTTC. Translated, it gives CASSQGQGDSNIQYF.

This clone was recorded once. The chain joins TRBV30 to TRBJ1-2, with D perhaps matching TRBD1 (6 bases). This CDR3 contains 14 residues. Trimming shortened V by 2 bases and J by 4 bases, and 14 bases separated the two germline ends. The germline gives CDR1 GTSNPN, CDR2 SVGIG (reference sequence). In DNA form, the CDR3 reads TGTGCCTGGAGTTTTGGGGGGCAAGGCTATGGCTACACCTTC. Protein product: CAWSFGGQGYGYTF.

The CDR3 bases are TGTGCCAGCAGCGTAGCTCAGGGGGCCCACTATGGCTACACCTTC. It is translated as CASSVAQGAHYGYTF. This chain joins TRBV9 and TRBJ1-2; 8 bases match TRBD1. With V trimmed by 0 bases and J by 3 bases, 4 bases remained unmatched. Germline CDR1 and CDR2: SGDLS and YYNGEE. CDR3 length: 15 amino acids.

The V and J genes are TRBV6-1 and TRBJ2-1, with D unclear. V gave up 3 bases and J gave up 3 bases, with 9 bases separating them. The V gene's germline CDR1 is MNHNS and CDR2 SASEGT. The CDR3 sequence is 14 residues long. This chain's CDR3 is CASSELTGYNEQFF. The CDR3 nucleotides are TGTGCCAGCAGTGAGCTAACTGGCTACAATGAGCAGTTCTTC.

The chain is built from TRBV28 and TRBJ1-1, with D possibly TRBD1 on 6 matching bases. V lost 1 base, J lost 4 bases, and 10 bases lay in between. Germline CDR1 reads MDHEN; CDR2 reads SYDVKM. The CDR3 loop spans 14 amino acids. DNA for the CDR3: TGTGCCAGCAGTTTATCCGAGGGGGGCACTGAAGCTTTCTTT. Residues: CASSLSEGGTEAFF. The full variable domain, its missing parts supplied by reference TRBV28 and TRBJ1-1, is DVKVTQSSRYLVKRTGEKVFLECVQDMDHENMFWYRQDPGLGLRLIYFSYDVKMKEKGDIPEGYSVSREKKERFSLILESASTNQTSMYLCASSLSEGGTEAFFGQGTRLTVV.

The V gene is TRBV18, the J gene TRBJ1-2; no clear D. Trimming left V 2 bases short and J 8 bases short, with 18 bases between. In germline, CDR1 is KGHSH, CDR2 LQKENI. This CDR3 is built from 15 residues. CDR3 bases: TGTGCCAGCTCACCATCTGGAGGGTTTCAAGACGGCTACACCTTC. Translation: CASSPSGGFQDGYTF.

V gene TRBV10-3 combines with J gene TRBJ2-3, with D perhaps matching TRBD1 (5 bases). The CDR3 sequence is 13 residues long. Germline CDR1 reads ENHRY; CDR2 reads SYGVKD. V lost 6 bases, J lost 0 bases, and 7 bases lay in between. The CDR3 nucleotides are TGTGCCATCAGGGCAGGGAGCACAGATACGCAGTATTTT. This codes for CAIRAGSTDTQYF.

This chain joins TRBV10-2 and TRBJ1-1; D remains unclear. Germline loops: CDR1 WSHSY, CDR2 SAAADI. This CDR3 has 15 amino acids. The V and J ends lost 0 bases and 11 bases respectively, with 19 bases between them. The CDR3 region has the DNA TGCGCCAGCAGTGAGTCAAGCGATCTCGTGACTCTCGCTTTCTTT. Translation gives CASSESSDLVTLAFF.

The chain uses TRBV6-1 and TRBJ2-7; D may be TRBD2 (5 bases). The CDR3 length is 13 residues. Germline values: CDR1 MNHNS, CDR2 SASEGT. Trimming took 4 bases from V and 2 from J, leaving 9 bases between them. CDR3 sequence: CASSGVATYEQYF. In DNA form, the CDR3 reads TGTGCCAGCAGTGGGGTAGCGACCTACGAGCAGTACTTC.

This chain links TRBV5-1 with TRBJ1-1; D gene ambiguous. Per germline, CDR1 SGHRS and CDR2 YFSETQ. The CDR3 has 15 residues. The V and J ends lost 0 bases and 4 bases respectively, with 13 bases between them. In DNA, the CDR3 is TGCGCCAGCAGCTTGGCCAATGAGGTCGGCACTGAAGCTTTCTTT. It codes for CASSLANEVGTEAFF.

The rearrangement uses TRBV23-1 and TRBJ1-5; D gene ambiguous. TRBV23-1 is classed as an ORF, of uncertain function. The V and J ends lost 0 bases and 5 bases respectively, with 17 bases between them. CDR3 length equals 17 residues. Here the CDR3 reads CASSQSSRTAPYQPQHF. CDR3 bases: TGCGCCAGCAGTCAATCGTCGAGGACGGCACCTTATCAGCCCCAGCATTTT.

This chain connects TRBV30 to TRBJ1-6, with a tentative D call TRBD1 (6 bases). The germline CDR1 and CDR2 sequences are GTSNPN and SVGIG (reference sequence). CDR3 length: 14 residues. The V and J ends lost 3 bases and 10 bases respectively, with 16 bases between them. Here the CDR3 DNA reads TGTGCCTGGAGACAGGGTATTTCGGGATCACCCCTCCACTTT. This codes for CAWRQGISGSPLHF.

This chain links TRBV7-2 with TRBJ1-6; no clear D gene. V was cut by 5 bases and J by 8 bases, with 10 bases left in between. The CDR3 has 13 amino acids. Per the germline V gene, CDR1 is SGHTA and CDR2 is FQGNSA. The CDR3 nucleotides are TGTGCCAGCAGCCTTTTTCGTGATTCACCCCTCCACTTT. Encoded protein: CASSLFRDSPLHF.

The V call is TRBV6-1, the J call TRBJ1-1; TRBD1 is a possible D gene (5 bases). CDR1 and CDR2 (germline): MNHNS, SASEGT. Trimming removed 6 bases at V and 5 bases at J, with 13 bases between. There are 13 residues in the CDR3. In DNA, the CDR3 is TGTGCCAGCAGCGGGGGTGAGGGAACTGAAGCTTTCTTT. Translating it yields CASSGGEGTEAFF.

This clone is a singleton in its sample. V usage is TRBV5-6 and J usage is TRBJ1-5, with a weak D call TRBD1 (5 bases). The CDR3 totals 14 residues. V lost 4 bases to trimming and J lost 3 bases, with 11 bases between them. Germline V lookup: CDR1 SGHDT, CDR2 YYEEEE. The CDR3 DNA follows: TGTGCCAGCAGCCGTGGACACTTCAATCAGCCCCAGCATTTT. Translation: CASSRGHFNQPQHF.

The CDR3 nucleotides read TGCGCCAGCAGCACATCCGGGGTTCAGGGCTACACCTTC. Protein sequence: CASSTSGVQGYTF. V usage is TRBV4-1 and J usage is TRBJ1-2; D gene uncertain. Germline V gene sequence: CDR1 MGHRA, CDR2 YSYEKL. Trimming cost V 5 bases and J 8 bases, with 15 bases left between them. This CDR3 region has 13 residues.

This clone was picked up a small number of times. The CDR3 nucleotides read TGTGCCAGTAAACACGCTAGCGGCCCTCTTGGTGAGCAGTTCTTC. Its translation: CASKHASGPLGEQFF. The chain uses TRBV19 and TRBJ2-1; 7 bases line up with TRBD2. The junction had 15 bases not matched to a gene; V was cut back by 7 bases and J by 9 bases. This CDR3 spans 15 amino acids. Germline CDR1 reads LNHDA; CDR2 reads SQIVND (reference sequence).

The chain combines TRBV5-1 with TRBJ2-3; D remains unclear. V was shortened by 4 bases and J by 0 bases, with 15 bases between the two germline ends. This CDR3 is built from 16 residues. Germline loops: CDR1 SGHRS, CDR2 YFSETQ. The CDR3 here is CASSHIWDTSTDTQYF. CDR3 coding DNA: TGCGCCAGCAGCCATATCTGGGATACTAGCACAGATACGCAGTATTTT.

V usage is TRBV29-1 and J usage is TRBJ2-3; unclear D gene. V dropped 5 bases and J dropped 6 bases, with 6 bases sitting between them. This CDR3 comprises 10 residues. CDR1 is SQVTM and CDR2 is ANQGSEA in the germline V gene. For the CDR3, the DNA is TGCAGCGTTCAGTCGGATACGCAGTATTTT. Translation gives CSVQSDTQYF.

The chain joins TRBV7-9 to TRBJ2-6; the D is unclear. V was trimmed by 10 bases and J by 2 bases, leaving 3 bases between them. The CDR3 contains 11 residues. CDR1 is SEHNR and CDR2 is FQNEAQ in the germline V gene (reference sequence). The CDR3 sequence: CATPGANVLTF. The CDR3 DNA follows: TGTGCCACCCCTGGGGCCAACGTCCTGACTTTC.

This chain connects TRBV29-1 to TRBJ2-2; possibly TRBD2 for D (5 bases). Germline V gene data show CDR1 as SQVTM and CDR2 as ANQGSEA. Trimming removed 1 base from V and 5 bases from J, with 8 bases in between. This CDR3 has 13 residues. The DNA for the CDR3 is TGCAGCGTTGAAGTGCGAGGGACCGGGGAGCTGTTTTTT. Its protein is CSVEVRGTGELFF.

This chain links TRBV4-2 with TRBJ2-1; 9 nucleotides align to TRBD2. V trimming: 6 bases; J trimming: 6 bases; junction bases outside the gene matches: 3. Germline CDR1 reads LGHNA; CDR2 reads YNFKEQ. This CDR3 is built from 13 residues. CDR3 residues: CASRLGLANEQFF. The CDR3 bases are TGTGCCAGCAGACTGGGACTAGCCAATGAGCAGTTCTTC.

This rearrangement joins TRBV18 to TRBJ2-3; 8 positions match TRBD2. This CDR3 is built from 14 residues. Per the germline V gene, CDR1 is KGHSH and CDR2 is LQKENI. Germline trimming cut 5 bases from V and 5 bases from J; bases unmatched to any gene: 6. CDR3 residues: CASSRREVVDTQYF. The CDR3 nucleotides are TGTGCCAGCTCAAGGCGGGAGGTTGTAGATACGCAGTATTTT.

V and J are TRBV18 and TRBJ2-3, with 8 bases matching TRBD1. Germline V gene sequence: CDR1 KGHSH, CDR2 LQKENI. Trimming removed 5 bases from V and 4 bases from J; junction bases left unmatched: 14. The CDR3 extends over 17 amino acids. In DNA form, the CDR3 reads TGTGCCAGCTCATCGAATACAGGGGGATCTTGGGCAGATACGCAGTATTTT. Translation gives CASSSNTGGSWADTQYF.

In this sample, this clone turned up once. This chain joins TRBV19 and TRBJ2-7, with D uncertain. V was clipped by 4 bases and J by 0 bases, with 10 bases between them. This CDR3 contains 14 residues. CDR1 is LNHDA, CDR2 SQIVND, per germline (reference sequence). The CDR3 reads CASSSQASSYEQYF. In nucleotides, the CDR3 is TGTGCCAGTAGTAGCCAGGCGAGCTCCTACGAGCAGTACTTC.

This clone was seen only once. The rearrangement links TRBV7-9 to TRBJ2-5, with D possibly matching TRBD2 (5 bases). The V gene lost 1 base and the J gene lost 5 bases, with 14 bases spanning the gap. The CDR3 has 15 amino acids. CDR1 is SEHNR, CDR2 FQNEAQ, per germline (reference sequence). The CDR3 sequence is CASSLDWGVMETQYF. The CDR3, as DNA: TGTGCCAGCAGCTTAGATTGGGGAGTTATGGAGACCCAGTACTTC.